This TCR beta chain was documented in a study of technical replicates of blood from a handful of donors. The table came from immunoSEQ multiplex PCR; TCRdb's copy has only in-frame clones and leaves some out. The data contain under 100,000 clones, about 86% of them singletons. The germline gives CDR1 MNHNS, CDR2 SASEGT. The CDR3 runs 15 residues. Losses at the gene ends were 2 bases for V and 7 bases for J; bases not matched to a gene: 5. The J gene is TRBJ1-6, the V gene TRBV6-1, with 7 nucleotides matching TRBD1. Sequencing was done on a sample of PBMCs. The origin of this receptor is a human donor in good health. Some clones in this sample may be carry-over from other donors' samples. The CDR3: CASSELGQSNSPLHF. The CDR3, as DNA: TGTGCCAGCAGTGAATTGGGACAGTCAAATTCACCCCTCCACTTT.